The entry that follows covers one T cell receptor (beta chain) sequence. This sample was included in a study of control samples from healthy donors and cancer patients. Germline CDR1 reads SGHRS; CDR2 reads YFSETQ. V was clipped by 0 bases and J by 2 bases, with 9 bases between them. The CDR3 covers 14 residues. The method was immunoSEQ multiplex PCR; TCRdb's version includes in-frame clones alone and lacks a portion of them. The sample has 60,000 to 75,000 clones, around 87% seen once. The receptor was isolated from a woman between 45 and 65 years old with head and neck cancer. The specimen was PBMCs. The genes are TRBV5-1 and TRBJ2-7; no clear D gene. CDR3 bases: TGCGCCAGCAGCTTGGAGCCCTACACCTACGAGCAGTACTTC. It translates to CASSLEPYTYEQYF. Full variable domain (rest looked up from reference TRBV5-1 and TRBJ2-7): KAGVTQTPRYLIKTRGQQVTLSCSPISGHRSVSWYQQTPGQGLQFLFEYFSETQRNKGNFPGRFSGRQFSNSRSEMNVSTLELGDSALYLCASSLEPYTYEQYFGPGTRLTVT.